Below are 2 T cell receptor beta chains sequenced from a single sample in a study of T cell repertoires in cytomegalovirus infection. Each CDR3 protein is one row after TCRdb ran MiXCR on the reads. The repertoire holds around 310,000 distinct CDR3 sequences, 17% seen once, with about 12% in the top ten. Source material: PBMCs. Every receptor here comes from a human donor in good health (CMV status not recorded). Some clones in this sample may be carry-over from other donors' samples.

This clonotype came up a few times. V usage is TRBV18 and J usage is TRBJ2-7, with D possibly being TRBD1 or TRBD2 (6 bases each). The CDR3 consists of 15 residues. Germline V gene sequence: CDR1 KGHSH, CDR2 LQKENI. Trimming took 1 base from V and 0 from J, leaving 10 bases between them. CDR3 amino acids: CASSPRGGSSYEQYF. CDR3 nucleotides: TGTGCCAGCTCACCACGAGGGGGGAGCTCCTACGAGCAGTACTTC. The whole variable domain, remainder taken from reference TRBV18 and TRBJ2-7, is NAGVMQNPRHLVRRRGQEARLRCSPMKGHSHVYWYRQLPEEGLKFMVYLQKENIIDESGMPKERFSAEFPKEGPSILRIQQVVRGDSAAYFCASSPRGGSSYEQYFGPGTRLTVT.

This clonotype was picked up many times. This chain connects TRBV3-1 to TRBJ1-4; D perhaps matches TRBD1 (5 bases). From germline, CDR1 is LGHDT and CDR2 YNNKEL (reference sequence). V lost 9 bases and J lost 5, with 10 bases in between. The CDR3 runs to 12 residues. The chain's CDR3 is CASGGWNEKLFF. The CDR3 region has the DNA TGTGCCAGTGGGGGGTGGAATGAAAAACTGTTTTTT.